The clone carrying this T cell receptor beta chain has just one count. The data originate from a study of blood T cell repertoires in COVID-19. Study details: The analysed material was cDNA or gDNA that came from T cells, B-cell-depleted T cells, or PBMCs.

Germline CDR1 is MDHEN and CDR2 is SYDVKM. CDR3 size: 15 residues. The junction had 4 bases not matched to a gene; V was cut back by 5 bases and J by 3 bases. Sequenced by immunoSEQ multiplex PCR; TCRdb stores in-frame clones only, minus some. This sample has 150,000 or so clones, with approximately 88% found just once. The V gene is TRBV28, the J gene TRBJ1-6; the match to TRBD1 covers 7 bases. The TCR sequence derives from a human donor in a cohort sampled during active COVID-19. The sequenced sample was peripheral blood. CDR3 region: CASSPDRDYNSPLHF. CDR3 bases: TGTGCCAGCAGTCCCGACAGGGACTATAATTCACCCCTCCACTTT.